The 26 T cell receptor beta chains listed next were all sequenced from one sample in a study of T-cell reconstitution after alpha-beta-depleted transplantation in children. Unique molecular identifiers tagged the TCRbeta library. TCRdb independently ran MiXCR on the PCR reads; one entry per CDR3 protein. Of roughly 400,000 distinct CDR3 sequences in the sample, roughly 20% were seen once. The sequences come from PBMCs from the stem cell graft donor, collected from the stem cell graft. Every receptor here comes from a human donor who donated a stem cell graft to a child with acute myeloid leukemia.

Many counts were recorded for this clonotype. The gene calls are TRBV20-1 and TRBJ2-7; D call uncertain. Germline CDR1 reads DFQATT; CDR2 reads SNEGSKA (reference sequence). V was clipped by 3 bases and J by 4 bases, with 4 bases between them. This CDR3 has 10 amino acids. CDR3 in DNA: TGCAGTGCTAGTCTTTACGAGCAGTACTTC. Translation gives CSASLYEQYF.

This clonotype was seen a few times. This chain uses TRBV28 with TRBJ1-5, with D unresolved. The V end lost 8 bases, the J end lost 1 base, and 12 bases lay between the germline ends. The germline gives CDR1 MDHEN, CDR2 SYDVKM. The CDR3 runs 14 residues. This CDR3 is CASEGGVSNQPQHF. The DNA for the CDR3 is TGTGCCAGCGAAGGCGGGGTGAGCAATCAGCCCCAGCATTTT.

This clonotype was detected a few times. No conserved phenylalanine or tryptophan is present at the end of the CDR3, so a read error is the likely explanation. CDR3 sequence: CSVVGTGNQPQHS. For the CDR3, the DNA is TGCAGCGTTGTAGGGACAGGCAATCAGCCCCAGCATTCT. The rearrangement uses TRBV29-1 and TRBJ1-5; 7 nucleotides align to TRBD1. The CDR3 is 13 amino acids. Germline V gene data show CDR1 as SQVTM and CDR2 as ANQGSEA. Trimming at V came to 4 bases and at J to 2 bases, leaving 2 bases not matched to a gene.

This clonotype was counted only a few times. J is TRBJ2-5 and V is TRBV5-1, with TRBD1 matching over 9 bases. V was clipped by 5 bases and J by 4 bases; unmatched bases: 12. The CDR3 has 16 amino acids. Germline loops: CDR1 SGHRS, CDR2 YFSETQ. The CDR3 DNA sequence: TGCGCCAGCAGTTACGATCAGACAGGGGGTATAGAGACCCAGTACTTC. This encodes CASSYDQTGGIETQYF. Full variable domain (outside the CDR3, taken from reference TRBV5-1 and TRBJ2-5): KAGVTQTPRYLIKTRGQQVTLSCSPISGHRSVSWYQQTPGQGLQFLFEYFSETQRNKGNFPGRFSGRQFSNSRSEMNVSTLELGDSALYLCASSYDQTGGIETQYFGPGTRLLVL.

This clonotype was seen ten or more times. This chain connects TRBV12-3 or TRBV12-4 to TRBJ2-3; 11 bases are a match to TRBD2. The CDR3 contains 14 residues. The junction had 3 bases not matched to a gene; V was cut back by 5 bases and J by 5 bases. CDR3 loop: CASSPLAGGDTQYF. The CDR3 DNA follows: TGTGCCAGCAGTCCCCTAGCGGGAGGAGATACGCAGTATTTT.

The chain carries TRBV4-1 and TRBJ2-5, with 7 bases fitting TRBD1. The germline CDR1 and CDR2 sequences are MGHRA and YSYEKL. V was pared by 0 bases and J by 5 bases, with 6 bases of the junction left unmatched. The CDR3 runs to 15 residues. CDR3 residues: CASSQDNRGMETQYF. In nucleotides, the CDR3 is TGCGCCAGCAGCCAAGATAACAGGGGCATGGAGACCCAGTACTTC.

The V and J genes are TRBV12-3 or TRBV12-4 and TRBJ2-1; 9 nucleotides agree with TRBD2. V lost 1 base to trimming and J lost 6 bases; unmatched junction nucleotides: 1. The CDR3 extends over 14 amino acids. CDR3 DNA sequence: TGTGCCAGCAGTTTAGTAGCGGGGGTCAATGAGCAGTTCTTC. It specifies CASSLVAGVNEQFF.

The chain is built from TRBV12-3 or TRBV12-4 and TRBJ2-5, with D perhaps matching TRBD1 (5 bases). V was shortened by 7 bases and J by 5 bases, with 17 bases between the two germline ends. The CDR3 runs to 14 residues. CDR3 loop: CASTWVGAQETQYF. The CDR3 bases are TGTGCCAGCACTTGGGTAGGGGCCCAGGAGACCCAGTACTTC.

The genes are TRBV12-3 or TRBV12-4 and TRBJ2-7; D gene ambiguous. Deletions cut 10 bases from V and 1 base from J, with 11 bases between. The CDR3 has 12 residues. In DNA, the CDR3 is TGTGCCAAAATTTTAGGATCCTACGAGCAGTACTTC. It is translated as CAKILGSYEQYF.

V is TRBV24-1 and J is TRBJ2-3; D uncertain. The CDR3 extends over 12 amino acids. Germline V gene lookup returns CDR1 KGHDR and CDR2 SFDVKD. Trimming removed 1 base at V and 4 bases at J, with 2 bases between. The CDR3 sequence: CATSDLPDTQYF. CDR3 nucleotide sequence: TGTGCCACCAGTGATTTACCAGATACGCAGTATTTT.

This clonotype showed up just a few times. V is TRBV29-1 and J is TRBJ2-3; 7 bases line up with TRBD2. Germline V lookup: CDR1 SQVTM, CDR2 ANQGSEA. This CDR3 is 14 amino acids long. The V segment lost 4 bases and the J segment 4 bases; nucleotides outside the gene matches: 8. CDR3 sequence reads: CSVAGGSVSDTQYF. As DNA, the CDR3 is TGCAGCGTTGCGGGCGGGAGTGTTTCAGATACGCAGTATTTT.

In its sample, this clonotype was seen a few times. V usage is TRBV7-9 and J usage is TRBJ2-7, with TRBD2 as a possible D gene (6 bases). This CDR3 is 13 amino acids long. The germline CDR1 and CDR2 sequences are SEHNR and FQNEAQ (reference sequence). Deletions cut 4 bases from V and 6 bases from J, with 13 bases between. CDR3 amino acids: CASSSGVLIEQYF. CDR3 coding DNA: TGTGCCAGCAGCTCGGGGGTTTTAATCGAGCAGTACTTC.

This clonotype has a single count. The chain uses TRBV9 and TRBJ1-4; maybe TRBD1 (6 bases). V lost 0 bases, J lost 8 bases, and 14 bases lay in between. There are 15 residues in the CDR3. Germline V CDR1 and CDR2: SGDLS, YYNGEE. For the CDR3, the DNA is TGTGCCAGCAGCGTAGCCGGGGGGCGAGGAGAAAAACTGTTTTTT. Translated, it gives CASSVAGGRGEKLFF.

This clonotype was observed many times. The V and J genes are TRBV29-1 and TRBJ1-1; D not certain. The V and J ends lost 1 base and 1 base respectively, with 10 bases between them. The CDR3 is made up of 14 amino acids. CDR1 SQVTM and CDR2 ANQGSEA come from the germline V gene. The CDR3 DNA reads TGCAGCGTTGAAGGACTAAGGGCGAACACTGAAGCTTTCTTT. Its translation: CSVEGLRANTEAFF. The complete variable domain, with remaining parts taken from reference TRBV29-1 and TRBJ1-1, reads SAVISQKPSRDICQRGTSLTIQCQVDSQVTMMFWYRQQPGQSLTLIATANQGSEATYESGFVIDKFPISRPNLTFSTLTVSNMSPEDSSIYLCSVEGLRANTEAFFGQGTRLTVV.

Many counts were recorded for this clonotype. The CDR3 spells CSVLAGARDEQYF. The CDR3 DNA is TGCAGCGTACTAGCGGGAGCCAGAGACGAGCAGTACTTC. The J gene is TRBJ2-7, the V gene TRBV29-1; 11 positions agree with TRBD2. V dropped 6 bases and J dropped 5; count of bases not matched to a gene: 6. Germline loops: CDR1 SQVTM, CDR2 ANQGSEA. The CDR3 sequence is 13 residues long.

The V gene is TRBV6-5, the J gene TRBJ2-7, with D possibly TRBD1 on 6 matching bases. V was shortened by 4 bases and J by 5 bases, with 12 bases between the two germline ends. Per the germline V gene, CDR1 is MNHEY and CDR2 is SVGAGI. CDR3 size: 13 residues. The CDR3 region has the DNA TGTGCCAGCAGTTTCGGACAGATCAACGAGCAGTACTTC. Translating gives CASSFGQINEQYF.

The chain combines TRBV7-2 with TRBJ2-2, with 14 bases identical to TRBD2. CDR1 SGHTA and CDR2 FQGNSA come from the germline V gene. This CDR3 comprises 17 residues. Trimming took 6 bases from V and 4 from J; bases not matched to a gene: 7. The CDR3 sequence is CASSYPGLAGATGELFF. The CDR3 DNA reads as TGTGCCAGCAGTTACCCGGGACTAGCGGGAGCCACCGGGGAGCTGTTTTTT.

The chain recombines TRBV4-1 with TRBJ2-7; D tentatively fits TRBD1 or TRBD2 (5 bases each). V was trimmed by 3 bases and J by 6 bases, leaving 6 bases between them. In germline, CDR1 is MGHRA, CDR2 YSYEKL. The CDR3 length is 11 residues. CDR3 bases: TGCGCCAGCAGCCACGGGGCCGAGCAGTACTTC. This gives the protein CASSHGAEQYF.

The chain combines TRBV28 with TRBJ2-2, with 9 bases lining up with TRBD1. Germline V gives CDR1 MDHEN, CDR2 SYDVKM. Trimming removed 5 bases from V and 5 bases from J; junction bases left unmatched: 3. The CDR3 has 14 amino acids. The CDR3 nucleotides read TGTGCCAGCAGTCCGGACAGGGGAACCGGGGAGCTGTTTTTT. Translating gives CASSPDRGTGELFF.

In its sample, this clonotype was seen a few times. The genes are TRBV12-3 or TRBV12-4 and TRBJ1-1; unclear D gene. V lost 3 bases, J lost 4 bases, and 12 bases lay in between. The CDR3 is 14 residues long. CDR3 bases: TGTGCCAGCAGTTTTACGGGAGACGGCACTGAAGCTTTCTTT. Residues: CASSFTGDGTEAFF.

This clonotype showed up just a few times. The chain joins TRBV20-1 to TRBJ2-7, with TRBD1 identical over 9 bases. The CDR3 sequence is 17 residues long. Germline V gene data show CDR1 as DFQATT and CDR2 as SNEGSKA (reference sequence). After removal of 1 base from V and 7 bases from J, the junction contained 17 bases not matched to a gene. The CDR3 region has the DNA TGCAGTGCTAGAGTGACTTACACCGGGACAGGGCGGGGTGAGCAGTACTTC. Translated: CSARVTYTGTGRGEQYF.

V is TRBV5-1 and J is TRBJ2-7; 7 bases match TRBD2. The CDR3 spans 15 residues. J lost 5 bases, V lost 5 bases, and 13 bases had no gene match. Germline CDR1 SGHRS, CDR2 YFSETQ. For the CDR3, the DNA is TGCGCCAGCAGTATAAGGGGCGGGAGTTTAGACGAGCAGTACTTC. This codes for CASSIRGGSLDEQYF. The variable domain in full, completed from reference TRBV5-1 and TRBJ2-7, reads KAGVTQTPRYLIKTRGQQVTLSCSPISGHRSVSWYQQTPGQGLQFLFEYFSETQRNKGNFPGRFSGRQFSNSRSEMNVSTLELGDSALYLCASSIRGGSLDEQYFGPGTRLTVT.

V usage is TRBV5-1 and J usage is TRBJ2-7; D may be TRBD2 (6 bases). Germline lookup yields CDR1 SGHRS and CDR2 YFSETQ. The CDR3 sequence is 15 residues long. V lost 4 bases to trimming and J lost 4 bases, with 18 bases between them. The CDR3 here is CASSLDGAGRYEQYF. CDR3 in DNA: TGCGCCAGCAGCCTCGACGGAGCAGGGAGGTACGAGCAGTACTTC.

This clonotype was counted a few times. The genes are TRBV29-1 and TRBJ2-3; TRBD2 might be the D (5 bases). Trimming stripped 3 bases from V and 3 bases from J, with 10 bases between. Per the germline V gene, CDR1 is SQVTM and CDR2 is ANQGSEA. The CDR3 extends over 13 amino acids. The CDR3 reads CSVDGGSTDTQYF. Here the CDR3 DNA reads TGCAGCGTTGACGGAGGCTCGACAGATACGCAGTATTTT.

This clonotype was counted ten times or more. This chain connects TRBV27 to TRBJ2-7, with D perhaps TRBD2 (5 bases). The V gene's germline CDR1 is MNHEY and CDR2 SMNVEV (reference sequence). The CDR3 consists of 14 residues. V was cut by 5 bases and J by 9 bases, with 20 bases left in between. DNA of the CDR3: TGTGCCAGCAGTCTTCAGTCAGCGGAGACGGTGCAGTACTTC. Translation gives CASSLQSAETVQYF.

The chain carries TRBV20-1 and TRBJ2-3, with D maybe TRBD2 (6 bases). Germline lookup yields CDR1 DFQATT and CDR2 SNEGSKA (reference sequence). The CDR3 length is 16 residues. Trimming removed 5 bases from V and 0 bases from J, with 18 bases in between. The CDR3 DNA is TGCAGTGCTTCAGCAGCTAGCGCCCCTAGCACAGATACGCAGTATTTT. This sequence encodes CSASAASAPSTDTQYF.